This T cell receptor (beta chain) comes out of a study of tumor-infiltrating T cells and Merkel cell polyomavirus. Whole-study context: CD8+ T cells recognized the Merkel cell polyomavirus KLL epitope. General study points: Only one public clonotype, shared by two patients, appeared among 400 or so sequences.

CDR1 and CDR2 from the germline V gene are SGHVS and FQNEAQ. The CDR3 is 15 residues long. The V gene end was trimmed by 5 bases and the J gene end by 0 bases; junction bases not matched to a gene: 4. Assay used: immunoSEQ multiplex PCR; TCRdb lists only in-frame clones, some missing. The sample records over 20,000 clones, 70% to 90% being singletons. Comment on this clone: Its cognate antigen is unknown.

Every patient's tumor was robustly positive for Merkel cell polyomavirus Large T antigen on immunohistochemistry. Sequences were obtained from lymph node tissue. The rearrangement links TRBV7-8 to TRBJ2-3, with TRBD2 matching over 8 bases. This clonotype was obtained from a man aged 45-60 years with Merkel cell carcinoma. The CDR3 reads CASSPRLASTDTQYF. Here the CDR3 DNA reads TGTGCCAGCAGCCCCCGACTAGCGAGCACAGATACGCAGTATTTT.